The 15 T cell receptor beta chains listed next were all sequenced from one sample in a study of T cells after yellow fever vaccination. TCRdb called the 5' RACE reads again in MiXCR, with one record for every CDR3 protein. The data show 110,000 or so distinct CDR3 sequences, 6.5% to 9% seen once. Sample: CD4+ T cells sorted from PBMCs, taken roughly 46 days after the first yellow fever vaccination. These receptors all stem from a man between 18 and 29 years old who received the YFV17D yellow fever vaccine.

This clonotype was observed at least ten times. The gene calls are TRBV7-3 and TRBJ2-1; D is unresolved. Germline CDR1 SGHTA, CDR2 FQGTGA. Trimming pared 4 bases from V and 2 bases from J, leaving 12 bases between. The CDR3 runs 15 residues. CDR3 protein: CASSSPRSPYNEQFF. The DNA of the CDR3 is TGTGCCAGCAGCTCCCCACGGTCGCCCTACAATGAGCAGTTCTTC.

Many counts were recorded for this clonotype. The chain couples TRBV12-3 or TRBV12-4 to TRBJ1-4; tentatively, D is TRBD1 (5 bases). This CDR3 has 15 residues. V was trimmed by 3 bases and J by 8 bases, leaving 16 bases between them. CDR3: CASSFQGGLWEKLFF. The CDR3 nucleotides read TGTGCCAGCAGTTTCCAGGGAGGGTTATGGGAAAAACTGTTTTTT.

The chain links TRBV3-1 to TRBJ1-1, with D possibly being TRBD1 (5 bases). Germline V gene lookup returns CDR1 LGHDT and CDR2 YNNKEL (reference sequence). Trimming shortened V by 6 bases and J by 3 bases, and 5 bases separated the two germline ends. This CDR3 contains 11 residues. CDR3 sequence: CASRGHTEAFF. The CDR3 nucleotides are TGTGCCAGCAGGGGACACACTGAAGCTTTCTTT. The entire variable domain, with the rest obtained from reference TRBV3-1 and TRBJ1-1, is as follows: DTAVSQTPKYLVTQMGNDKSIKCEQNLGHDTMYWYKQDSKKFLKIMFSYNNKELIINETVPNRFSPKSPDKAHLNLHINSLELGDSAVYFCASRGHTEAFFGQGTRLTVV.

This rearrangement joins TRBV7-9 to TRBJ2-6, with D unclear. Germline loops: CDR1 SEHNR, CDR2 FQNEAQ (reference sequence). V was trimmed by 2 bases and J by 2 bases, leaving 10 bases between them. CDR3 length equals 16 residues. CDR3 sequence: CASSLRAGTGANVLTF. The CDR3 coding sequence is TGTGCCAGCAGCTTACGCGCCGGAACTGGGGCCAACGTCCTGACTTTC.

This clonotype has at least ten counts. The genes are TRBV7-2 and TRBJ1-1; a possible D gene is TRBD1 (6 bases). Germline lookup yields CDR1 SGHTA and CDR2 FQGNSA. V lost 9 bases, J lost 10 bases, and 27 bases lay in between. CDR3 length: 15 residues. The CDR3 DNA reads TGTGCCAGTACGTTCGAGGGAGGGGGACATAGGGCAGCTTTCTTT. Translation gives CASTFEGGGHRAAFF. The full variable domain, its missing parts supplied by reference TRBV7-2 and TRBJ1-1, is GAGVSQSPSNKVTEKGKDVELRCDPISGHTALYWYRQSLGQGLEFLIYFQGNSAPDKSGLPSDRFSAERTGGSVSTLTIQRTQQEDSAVYLCASTFEGGGHRAAFFGQGTRLTVV.

On this clonotype: Being one base from a much bigger clone, this may be a read error. The gene calls are TRBV12-3 or TRBV12-4 and TRBJ2-3, with TRBD2 identical over 9 bases. The CDR3 covers 14 residues. Germline trimming cut 6 bases from V and 6 bases from J; bases unmatched to any gene: 7. Here the CDR3 reads CASRGRLAVDTQYF. The CDR3 DNA reads as TGTGCCAGCAGGGGACGACTAGCGGTGGATACGCAGTATTTT.

The table lists this clonotype with many counts. V is TRBV7-2 and J is TRBJ2-1; TRBD2 is a possible D gene (5 bases). The CDR3 spans 10 residues. CDR1 is SGHTA, CDR2 FQGNSA, per germline. V lost 7 bases and J 8 bases, leaving 6 bases between the germline ends. CDR3 DNA: TGTGCCAGCAAGGAGGATGAGCAGTTCTTC. Translation gives CASKEDEQFF.

In this sample, this clonotype turned up many times. The chain joins TRBV7-8 to TRBJ2-3, with D hard to call. Per germline, CDR1 SGHVS and CDR2 FQNEAQ. This CDR3 contains 16 residues. Deletions cut 7 bases from V and 6 bases from J, with 23 bases between. Here the CDR3 DNA reads TGTGCCAGCATCCCAGCCGGAATCAACCTCTTGGATACGCAGTATTTT. This gives the protein CASIPAGINLLDTQYF.

This clonotype has ten or more counts. The chain is built from TRBV6-5 and TRBJ2-7; tentative D call: TRBD1 (5 bases). The V gene lost 2 bases and the J gene lost 8 bases, with 13 bases spanning the gap. The CDR3 is 13 residues long. The germline V gene has CDR1 MNHEY and CDR2 SVGAGI. DNA of the CDR3: TGTGCCAGCAGTTACGAACAGGCTATGAAGCAGTACTTC. Amino acid sequence: CASSYEQAMKQYF.

This clonotype was recorded many times. The chain joins TRBV29-1 to TRBJ2-2; D is possibly TRBD2 (6 bases). CDR3 length equals 11 residues. The V end was cut by 7 bases, the J end by 3 bases, with 6 bases between. Germline assignment: CDR1 SQVTM and CDR2 ANQGSEA. The CDR3 nucleotides read TGCAGCGGGGGGGACACCGGGGAGCTGTTTTTT. Translating it yields CSGGDTGELFF.

The chain links TRBV10-3 to TRBJ1-1; 9 bases align to TRBD1. Germline-derived CDR1 and CDR2 are ENHRY and SYGVKD. J was trimmed by 7 bases and V by 6 bases; bases with no gene match: 15. CDR3 size: 16 residues. The DNA for the CDR3 is TGTGCCATCAGCGCAACTTCGGGACAGGGAAAAGGTGAAGCTTTCTTT. It specifies CAISATSGQGKGEAFF.

The table lists this clonotype with many counts. The gene calls are TRBV5-1 and TRBJ1-3; D is possibly TRBD1 (5 bases). CDR3 length: 14 residues. Germline V lookup: CDR1 SGHRS, CDR2 YFSETQ. V was shortened by 4 bases and J by 4 bases, with 12 bases between the two germline ends. CDR3 amino acids: CASSIQGTGNTIYF. In DNA form, the CDR3 reads TGCGCCAGCAGCATCCAGGGTACCGGAAACACCATATATTTT.

This clonotype has a count of ten or more. The genes are TRBV24-1 and TRBJ2-5; TRBD1 matches at 8 bases. The CDR3 totals 18 residues. Germline V gene sequence: CDR1 KGHDR, CDR2 SFDVKD. V was pared by 3 bases and J by 2 bases, with 13 bases of the junction left unmatched. CDR3 coding DNA: TGTGCCACCAGTGATCCCACCGACAGGGGAAACCCTCAAGAGACCCAGTACTTC. Translated, it gives CATSDPTDRGNPQETQYF.

This clonotype was picked up many times. The J gene is TRBJ1-1, the V gene TRBV5-5; unclear D gene. V lost 2 bases to trimming and J lost 3 bases, with 8 bases between them. The CDR3 loop spans 13 amino acids. CDR1 and CDR2 (germline): SGHKS, YYEKEE (reference sequence). CDR3 sequence: CASSLDPDTEAFF. The DNA for the CDR3 is TGTGCCAGCAGCTTAGACCCGGACACTGAAGCTTTCTTT.

This clonotype came up many times. The V gene is TRBV7-6, the J gene TRBJ2-3; TRBD2 aligns across 7 bases. Germline CDR1 and CDR2: SGHVS and FNYEAQ. The ends lost 1 base at V and 0 bases at J; junction bases unmatched: 10. The CDR3 length is 18 residues. CDR3 coding DNA: TGTGCCAGCAGCTTAGGGTCATCCAGCGGGGCTAGCACAGATACGCAGTATTTT. It encodes CASSLGSSSGASTDTQYF.